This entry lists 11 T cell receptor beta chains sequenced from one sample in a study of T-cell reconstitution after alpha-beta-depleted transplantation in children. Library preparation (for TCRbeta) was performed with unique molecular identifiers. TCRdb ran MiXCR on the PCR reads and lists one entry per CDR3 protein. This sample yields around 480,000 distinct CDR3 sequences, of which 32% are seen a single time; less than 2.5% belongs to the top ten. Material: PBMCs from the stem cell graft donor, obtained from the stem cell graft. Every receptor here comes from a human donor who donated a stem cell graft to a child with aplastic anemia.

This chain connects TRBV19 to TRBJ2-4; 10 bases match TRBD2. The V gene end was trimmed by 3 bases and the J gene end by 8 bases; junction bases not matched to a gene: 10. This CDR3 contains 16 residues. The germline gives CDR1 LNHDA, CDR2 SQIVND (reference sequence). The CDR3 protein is CASSIKAGGPMDIQYF. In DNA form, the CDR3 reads TGTGCCAGTAGTATCAAAGCGGGAGGGCCGATGGACATTCAGTACTTC.

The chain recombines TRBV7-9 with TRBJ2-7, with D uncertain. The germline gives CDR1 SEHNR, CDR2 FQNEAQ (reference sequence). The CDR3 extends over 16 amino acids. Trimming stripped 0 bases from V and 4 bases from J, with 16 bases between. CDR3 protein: CASSLAPSRTEYEQYF. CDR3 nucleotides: TGTGCCAGCAGCTTAGCCCCCTCGAGGACGGAGTACGAGCAGTACTTC.

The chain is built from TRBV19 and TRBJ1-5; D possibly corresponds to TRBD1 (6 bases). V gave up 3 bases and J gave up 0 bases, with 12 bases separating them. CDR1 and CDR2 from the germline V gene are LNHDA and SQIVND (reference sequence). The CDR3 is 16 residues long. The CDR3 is CASSMRTAYSNQPQHF. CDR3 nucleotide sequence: TGTGCCAGTAGTATGAGGACAGCTTATAGCAATCAGCCCCAGCATTTT. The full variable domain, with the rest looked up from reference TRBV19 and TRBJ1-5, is DGGITQSPKYLFRKEGQNVTLSCEQNLNHDAMYWYRQDPGQGLRLIYYSQIVNDFQKGDIAEGYSVSREKKESFPLTVTSAQKNPTAFYLCASSMRTAYSNQPQHFGDGTRLSIL.

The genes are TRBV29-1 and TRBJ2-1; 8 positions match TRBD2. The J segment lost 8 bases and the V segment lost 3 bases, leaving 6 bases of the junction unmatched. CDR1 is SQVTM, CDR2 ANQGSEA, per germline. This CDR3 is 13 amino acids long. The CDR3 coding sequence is TGCAGCGTTGAGGGCGGGGGGAGCTATGAGCAGTTCTTC. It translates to CSVEGGGSYEQFF.

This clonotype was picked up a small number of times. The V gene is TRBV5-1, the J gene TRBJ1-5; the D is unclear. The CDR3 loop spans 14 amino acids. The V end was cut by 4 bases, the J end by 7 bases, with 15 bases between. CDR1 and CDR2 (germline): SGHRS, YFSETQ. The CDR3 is CASSIRGDMQPQHF. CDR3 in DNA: TGCGCCAGCAGCATTCGGGGAGATATGCAGCCCCAGCATTTT.

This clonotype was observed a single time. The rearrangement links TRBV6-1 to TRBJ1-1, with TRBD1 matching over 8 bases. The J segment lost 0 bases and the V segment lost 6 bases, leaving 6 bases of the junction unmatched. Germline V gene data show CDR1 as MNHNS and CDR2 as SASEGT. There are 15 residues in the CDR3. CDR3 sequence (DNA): TGTGCCAGCAGAGCCCCGACAGGGGTGAACACTGAAGCTTTCTTT. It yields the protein CASRAPTGVNTEAFF.

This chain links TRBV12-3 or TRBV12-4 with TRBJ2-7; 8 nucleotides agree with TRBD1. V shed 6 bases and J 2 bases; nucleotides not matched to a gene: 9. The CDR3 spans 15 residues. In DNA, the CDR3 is TGTGCCAGCAGGACCTCCGGGACAGGAGCCTACGAGCAGTACTTC. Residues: CASRTSGTGAYEQYF.

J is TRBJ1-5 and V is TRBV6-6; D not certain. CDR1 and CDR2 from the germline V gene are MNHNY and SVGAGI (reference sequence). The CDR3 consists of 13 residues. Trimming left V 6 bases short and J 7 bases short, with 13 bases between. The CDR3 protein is CASSPGAAQPQHF. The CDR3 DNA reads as TGTGCCAGCAGCCCGGGCGCCGCGCAGCCCCAGCATTTT.

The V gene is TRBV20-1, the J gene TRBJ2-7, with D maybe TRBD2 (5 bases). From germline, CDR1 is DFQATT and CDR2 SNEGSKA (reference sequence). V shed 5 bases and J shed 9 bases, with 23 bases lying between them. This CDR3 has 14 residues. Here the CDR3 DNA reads TGCAGTGCTCAGAATACTGGGCCCCTAGGAGGGCAGTACTTC. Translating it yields CSAQNTGPLGGQYF.

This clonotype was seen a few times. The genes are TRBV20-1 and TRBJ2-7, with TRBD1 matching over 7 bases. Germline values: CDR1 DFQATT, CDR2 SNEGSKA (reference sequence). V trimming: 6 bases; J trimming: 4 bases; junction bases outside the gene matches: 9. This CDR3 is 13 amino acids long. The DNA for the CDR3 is TGCAGTGCCTTCGAGGGGGCCGCATACGAGCAGTACTTC. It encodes CSAFEGAAYEQYF.

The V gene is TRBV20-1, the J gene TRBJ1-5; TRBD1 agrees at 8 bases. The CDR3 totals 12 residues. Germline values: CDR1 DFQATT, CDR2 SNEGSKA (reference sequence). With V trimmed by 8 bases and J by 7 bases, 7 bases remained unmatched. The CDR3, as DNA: TGCAGTACTCAACAGGGGGACCAGCCCCAGCATTTT. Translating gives CSTQQGDQPQHF.